This TCR beta chain was recovered during a study of regulatory T cells in long-lasting Graves disease. On the study more broadly: Patients with persistent Graves' disease had over 5 years of antithyroid drugs and persistent TSH receptor antibodies.

Study-wide points: TCR diversity in persistent Graves' patients was below that of newly diagnosed ones. When disease was persistent, TRBV28, TRBJ1-2 and TRBJ2-5 were the favored segments.

Regarding time point: persistent/refractory GD, antithyroid drugs over 5 years with positive TRAb. RNA extracted from PBMCs served as the sequencing template. This clonotype was counted between two and nine times. Its target is unknown. TCR beta libraries were built with iRepertoire HTBI primers and Arm-PCR of CDR3 regions. Under the authors' procedure: The identification of 60 or so TRBV and 11 to 15 TRBJ segments was made across samples. TCRdb re-called the multiplex PCR reads through MiXCR, storing one row per CDR3 protein. The V and J calls reflect TCRdb's pipeline rather than the authors' work. This sample yields 300,000 or so distinct CDR3 sequences, of which less than 20% are seen a single time; about 29% belongs to the top ten. Trimming removed 4 bases from V and 1 base from J, with 14 bases in between. Looked up from germline, CDR1 is SQVTM and CDR2 is ANQGSEA. This CDR3 has 14 residues.

Here the sequenced sample was peripheral blood mononuclear cells (PBMCs), taken when the disease was refractory, from a patient treated with antithyroid drugs. The chain uses TRBV29-1 and TRBJ2-7; tentatively, D is TRBD1 (5 bases). The receptor comes from a female donor with Graves disease. This CDR3 reads CSVGRLGQSYEQYF. The CDR3 DNA reads TGCAGCGTTGGTCGTTTGGGGCAGTCCTACGAGCAGTACTTC.